The 30 T cell receptor beta chains below were found in one sample sequenced in a study of cytomegalovirus exposure and HLA in healthy donors. Researchers ran the PCR with 60 Vbeta and 13 Jbeta primers. Only in-frame clones appear in the TCRdb table, and some are missing; sequencing was by immunoSEQ multiplex PCR. The sample yields about 100,000 clones, less than 85% seen once. Sequenced input: PBMCs. Receptors originate from a woman aged 60-75 years in good health and CMV-seropositive.

This rearrangement joins TRBV25-1 to TRBJ2-1, with D perhaps TRBD2 (7 bases). Germline CDR1 and CDR2: MGHDK and SYGVNS. The V end lost 6 bases, the J end lost 4 bases, and 25 bases lay between the germline ends. This CDR3 is built from 18 residues. CDR3: CASREGGVRERGYNEQFF. For the CDR3, the DNA is TGTGCCAGCAGAGAAGGGGGGGTCCGGGAGAGAGGTTACAATGAGCAGTTCTTC.

This clone was detected a few times. The V call is TRBV6-9, the J call TRBJ2-7; the D gene is possibly TRBD1 (5 bases). CDR1 is MNHGY and CDR2 is SVAAGI in the germline V gene. The CDR3 has 14 residues. The ends were cut back, 4 bases at V and 0 bases at J, with 10 bases in the middle. CDR3 DNA sequence: TGTGCCAGCAGTTGGGGCAGGAACTCCTACGAGCAGTACTTC. Amino acid sequence: CASSWGRNSYEQYF.

The chain uses TRBV7-9 and TRBJ2-7, with D perhaps matching TRBD1 (6 bases). The CDR3 extends over 13 amino acids. In germline, CDR1 is SEHNR, CDR2 FQNEAQ (reference sequence). The ends were cut back, 5 bases at V and 3 bases at J, with 11 bases in the middle. DNA of the CDR3: TGTGCCAGCAGCCTGGGGGCGGTCTACGAGCAGTACTTC. Its translation: CASSLGAVYEQYF.

This clone has a handful of counts. The V gene is TRBV7-9, the J gene TRBJ2-1, with D unresolved. V lost 0 bases and J 8 bases, leaving 11 bases between the germline ends. There are 14 residues in the CDR3. In germline, CDR1 is SEHNR, CDR2 FQNEAQ (reference sequence). The CDR3 sequence is CASSLASLRDEQFF. CDR3 in DNA: TGTGCCAGCAGCTTAGCGTCCCTCCGGGATGAGCAGTTCTTC.

The chain recombines TRBV5-4 with TRBJ2-5; 10 bases are shared with TRBD1. V was clipped by 3 bases and J by 6 bases; unmatched bases: 5. The CDR3 runs to 14 residues. CDR1 is SGHNT, CDR2 YYREEE, per germline (reference sequence). The CDR3: CASSWSDRGQTQYF. DNA for the CDR3: TGTGCCAGCAGCTGGAGTGACAGGGGGCAGACCCAGTACTTC.

This chain links TRBV27 with TRBJ2-2; D not resolved. V was pared by 2 bases and J by 4 bases, with 8 bases between. The germline gives CDR1 MNHEY, CDR2 SMNVEV (reference sequence). This CDR3 spans 14 amino acids. CDR3 bases: TGTGCCAGCAGTTTAGTCAGGCCCACCGGGGAGCTGTTTTTT. Its protein is CASSLVRPTGELFF.

The chain has TRBV7-6 and TRBJ2-2; 10 bases agree with TRBD2. CDR1 is SGHVS, CDR2 FNYEAQ, per germline. This CDR3 spans 18 amino acids. Trimming took 5 bases from V and 0 from J; bases not matched to a gene: 9. CDR3: CASSPFGLAVPNTGELFF. The DNA for the CDR3 is TGTGCCAGCAGCCCGTTTGGACTAGCGGTTCCGAACACCGGGGAGCTGTTTTTT.

The V call is TRBV11-1, the J call TRBJ2-1; TRBD1 agrees at 9 bases. The junction had 7 bases not matched to a gene; V was cut back by 5 bases and J by 11 bases. Germline values: CDR1 SGHAT, CDR2 FQDESV (reference sequence). This CDR3 contains 13 residues. CDR3 region: CASSPHRGLQQFF. The DNA of the CDR3 is TGTGCCAGCAGCCCACACAGGGGGCTCCAGCAGTTCTTC.

The chain joins TRBV29-1 to TRBJ2-1, with 8 bases matching TRBD2. Per germline, CDR1 SQVTM and CDR2 ANQGSEA. CDR3 length: 15 amino acids. J lost 7 bases, V lost 6 bases, and 14 bases had no gene match. The CDR3 is CSVGTSSGSRNEQFF. The CDR3 region has the DNA TGCAGCGTCGGTACGTCGAGCGGGAGTCGAAATGAGCAGTTCTTC.

This clone came up once. The chain joins TRBV28 to TRBJ2-1; D is possibly TRBD1 (5 bases). This CDR3 has 15 amino acids. V dropped 7 bases and J dropped 4 bases, with 17 bases sitting between them. Germline V lookup: CDR1 MDHEN, CDR2 SYDVKM. CDR3 protein: CASTDHDSSYNEQFF. Here the CDR3 DNA reads TGTGCCAGCACTGATCATGACAGTTCGTACAATGAGCAGTTCTTC. Complete variable domain (other parts from reference TRBV28 and TRBJ2-1): DVKVTQSSRYLVKRTGEKVFLECVQDMDHENMFWYRQDPGLGLRLIYFSYDVKMKEKGDIPEGYSVSREKKERFSLILESASTNQTSMYLCASTDHDSSYNEQFFGPGTRLTVL.

This clone appeared a single time. V and J are TRBV7-3 and TRBJ2-2; a weak D match, TRBD1 (5 bases). This CDR3 is 14 amino acids long. Trimming pared 5 bases from V and 7 bases from J, leaving 14 bases between. Germline CDR1 and CDR2: SGHTA and FQGTGA. This CDR3 reads CASSLGQPGGELFF. Here the CDR3 DNA reads TGTGCCAGCAGCCTAGGACAACCGGGCGGGGAGCTGTTTTTT.

This clone has more than one count but fewer than ten. The chain recombines TRBV5-1 with TRBJ1-3, with D perhaps TRBD1 (6 bases). V was clipped by 3 bases and J by 1 base, with 8 bases between them. The CDR3 is made up of 14 amino acids. Germline V gene lookup returns CDR1 SGHRS and CDR2 YFSETQ. The CDR3, as DNA: TGCGCCAGCAGCTCGGGACAATCTGGAAACACCATATATTTT. It encodes CASSSGQSGNTIYF.

The J gene is TRBJ2-7, the V gene TRBV6-6, with a possible D match to TRBD1 (6 bases). V was pared by 4 bases and J by 7 bases, with 14 bases between. Germline assignment: CDR1 MNHNY and CDR2 SVGAGI (reference sequence). This CDR3 comprises 13 residues. This chain's CDR3 is CASSFQGQGEQYF. In nucleotides, the CDR3 is TGTGCCAGCAGTTTCCAGGGGCAGGGGGAGCAGTACTTC.

The J gene is TRBJ1-4, the V gene TRBV28, with 8 bases lining up with TRBD1. Germline CDR1 reads MDHEN; CDR2 reads SYDVKM. The CDR3 runs 16 residues. V lost 8 bases, J lost 8 bases, and 16 bases stayed unmatched. CDR3 DNA sequence: TGTGCCAGCGTCTCGCGTCTACAGGGGGTAGGCGAAAAACTGTTTTTT. Protein product: CASVSRLQGVGEKLFF.

This chain links TRBV27 with TRBJ1-2; D remains ambiguous. The germline V and J ends were trimmed by 3 bases and 4 bases, with 15 bases remaining between them. The CDR3 loop spans 15 amino acids. Germline values: CDR1 MNHEY, CDR2 SMNVEV (reference sequence). The CDR3: CASSLGGGLIYGYTF. The CDR3 region has the DNA TGTGCCAGCAGTTTGGGTGGAGGTCTAATCTATGGCTACACCTTC.

The chain uses TRBV2 and TRBJ2-3, with 7 bases that match TRBD1. V was pared by 8 bases and J by 6 bases, with 8 bases of the junction left unmatched. CDR1 is SNHLY, CDR2 FYNNEI, per germline. CDR3 length equals 13 residues. In nucleotides, the CDR3 is TGTGCCAGCGCCGAGGGGGCCGATGATACGCAGTATTTT. Encoded protein: CASAEGADDTQYF.

The chain couples TRBV7-2 to TRBJ1-1; D is unresolved. V was pared by 1 base and J by 4 bases, with 13 bases between. The CDR3 is made up of 15 amino acids. Per germline, CDR1 SGHTA and CDR2 FQGNSA. The DNA of the CDR3 is TGTGCCAGCAGCTTAGTTCAAGTCGGTGTCACTGAAGCTTTCTTT. Translation: CASSLVQVGVTEAFF.

Here the CDR3 reads CASSILGVGEQFF. CDR3 nucleotides: TGTGCCAGTAGTATTTTGGGAGTGGGTGAGCAGTTCTTC. This chain uses TRBV19 with TRBJ2-1; TRBD2 is a possible D gene (5 bases). Germline CDR1 reads LNHDA; CDR2 reads SQIVND (reference sequence). Trimming cost V 3 bases and J 9 bases, with 12 bases left between them. The CDR3 length is 13 residues.

This chain uses TRBV14 with TRBJ2-5; 7 bases line up with TRBD2. Germline V gene sequence: CDR1 SGHDN, CDR2 FVKESK. The trim removed 3 bases at V and 9 bases at J, leaving 7 bases unmatched. CDR3 length: 13 residues. CDR3 bases: TGTGCCAGCAGCCATAGAGGACGGGAGGCCCAGTACTTC. Translating gives CASSHRGREAQYF.

The chain carries TRBV7-9 and TRBJ1-2; a weak D match, TRBD1 (5 bases). The CDR3 runs to 16 residues. The germline V gene encodes CDR1 SEHNR and CDR2 FQNEAQ (reference sequence). V dropped 0 bases and J dropped 5 bases, with 16 bases sitting between them. The CDR3 reads CASSLARGGRGYGYTF. CDR3 nucleotide sequence: TGTGCCAGCAGCTTAGCGCGGGGGGGAAGAGGGTATGGCTACACCTTC.

The rearrangement joins TRBV10-3 to TRBJ1-2; TRBD1 aligns across 7 bases. Germline lookup yields CDR1 ENHRY and CDR2 SYGVKD. The V segment lost 5 bases and the J segment 8 bases; nucleotides outside the gene matches: 5. There are 12 residues in the CDR3. CDR3 in amino acids: CAISSDRVGYTF. The DNA of the CDR3 is TGTGCCATCAGTTCAGACAGGGTCGGCTACACCTTC.

A few counts support this clone. The J gene is TRBJ1-1, the V gene TRBV5-1, with a weak D call TRBD1 (6 bases). The CDR3 has 16 residues. Trimming removed 5 bases at V and 8 bases at J, with 25 bases between. In germline, CDR1 is SGHRS, CDR2 YFSETQ. The CDR3 sequence is CASRRVVRGDKPEAFF. The CDR3 region has the DNA TGCGCCAGCAGACGGGTCGTGAGAGGGGACAAACCGGAAGCTTTCTTT. Together with reference TRBV5-1 and TRBJ1-1, the CDR3 gives the full variable domain: KAGVTQTPRYLIKTRGQQVTLSCSPISGHRSVSWYQQTPGQGLQFLFEYFSETQRNKGNFPGRFSGRQFSNSRSEMNVSTLELGDSALYLCASRRVVRGDKPEAFFGQGTRLTVV.

The CDR3 coding sequence is TGTGCCAGCAAAACTCTGGGACTAGCGGGAACAGATACGCAGTATTTT. Protein: CASKTLGLAGTDTQYF. This sequence joins TRBV2 and TRBJ2-3; 13 nucleotides line up with TRBD2. The CDR3 is made up of 16 amino acids. V trimming: 7 bases; J trimming: 3 bases; junction bases outside the gene matches: 7. The V gene's germline CDR1 is SNHLY and CDR2 FYNNEI.

This clone was observed a single time. The gene calls are TRBV15 and TRBJ2-2, with D uncertain. The CDR3 loop spans 13 amino acids. Deletions cut 10 bases from V and 8 bases from J, with 17 bases between. Germline values: CDR1 LNHNV, CDR2 YYDKDF (reference sequence). This CDR3 is CAMSGPLAGELFF. In nucleotides, the CDR3 is TGTGCCATGAGTGGGCCCCTTGCGGGGGAGCTGTTTTTT. Full variable domain (remainder filled in from reference TRBV15 and TRBJ2-2): DAMVIQNPRYQVTQFGKPVTLSCSQTLNHNVMYWYQQKSSQAPKLLFHYYDKDFNNEADTPDNFQSRRPNTSFCFLDIRSPGLGDTAMYLCAMSGPLAGELFFGEGSRLTVL.

There are a few counts of this clone. The genes are TRBV9 and TRBJ2-1, with 12 bases lining up with TRBD2. CDR1 SGDLS and CDR2 YYNGEE come from the germline V gene. The trim removed 4 bases at V and 6 bases at J, leaving 8 bases unmatched. The CDR3 sequence is 16 residues long. This CDR3 reads CASSPLAGGPGNEQFF. The CDR3 nucleotides are TGTGCCAGCAGCCCTCTAGCGGGAGGGCCTGGCAATGAGCAGTTCTTC. The full variable domain, with the rest looked up from reference TRBV9 and TRBJ2-1, is DSGVTQTPKHLITATGQRVTLRCSPRSGDLSVYWYQQSLDQGLQFLIQYYNGEERAKGNILERFSAQQFPDLHSELNLSSLELGDSALYFCASSPLAGGPGNEQFFGPGTRLTVL.

The V gene is TRBV9, the J gene TRBJ2-1, with 10 positions matching TRBD2. The CDR3 extends over 17 amino acids. V was pared by 3 bases and J by 7 bases, with 13 bases of the junction left unmatched. The germline V gene encodes CDR1 SGDLS and CDR2 YYNGEE. CDR3 sequence reads: CASSGIAYGTSVNEQFF. CDR3 nucleotide sequence: TGTGCCAGCAGCGGTATCGCCTACGGGACTAGCGTGAATGAGCAGTTCTTC. Together with reference TRBV9 and TRBJ2-1, the CDR3 gives the full variable domain: DSGVTQTPKHLITATGQRVTLRCSPRSGDLSVYWYQQSLDQGLQFLIQYYNGEERAKGNILERFSAQQFPDLHSELNLSSLELGDSALYFCASSGIAYGTSVNEQFFGPGTRLTVL.

V gene TRBV6-4 combines with J gene TRBJ2-3, with D possibly TRBD2 on 5 matching bases. CDR3 length: 15 amino acids. Trimming removed 0 bases at V and 6 bases at J, with 13 bases between. Germline CDR1 MRHNA, CDR2 SNTAGT. The CDR3 region has the DNA TGTGCCAGCAGTGACTCGGTGGGAGAGGCGGATACGCAGTATTTT. This encodes CASSDSVGEADTQYF.

CDR3 DNA sequence: TGTGCCAGCTCTCTGGACAGGGGGAACACTGAAGCTTTCTTT. Its translation: CASSLDRGNTEAFF. The J gene is TRBJ1-1, the V gene TRBV18, with 9 positions matching TRBD1. The CDR3 spans 14 residues. Germline assignment: CDR1 KGHSH and CDR2 LQKENI. V dropped 6 bases and J dropped 1; count of bases not matched to a gene: 3.

This chain links TRBV7-3 with TRBJ1-2; D is possibly TRBD1 (6 bases). This CDR3 spans 14 amino acids. Germline V gives CDR1 SGHTA, CDR2 FQGTGA. V lost 4 bases, J lost 8 bases, and 17 bases lay in between. CDR3 in DNA: TGTGCCAGCAGCTCGTCCGGGGGGCTGGGGGGCTACACCTTC. It encodes CASSSSGGLGGYTF. Complete variable domain (other parts from reference TRBV7-3 and TRBJ1-2): GAGVSQTPSNKVTEKGKYVELRCDPISGHTALYWYRQSLGQGPEFLIYFQGTGAADDSGLPNDRFFAVRPEGSVSTLKIQRTERGDSAVYLCASSSSGGLGGYTFGSGTRLTVV.

This chain connects TRBV5-4 to TRBJ2-2, with a weak D call TRBD2 (6 bases). The CDR3 totals 14 residues. CDR1 SGHNT and CDR2 YYREEE come from the germline V gene (reference sequence). V lost 1 base and J lost 4, with 8 bases in between. The CDR3 protein is CASSLTGVTGELFF. In nucleotides, the CDR3 is TGTGCCAGCAGCTTGACGGGAGTCACCGGGGAGCTGTTTTTT.